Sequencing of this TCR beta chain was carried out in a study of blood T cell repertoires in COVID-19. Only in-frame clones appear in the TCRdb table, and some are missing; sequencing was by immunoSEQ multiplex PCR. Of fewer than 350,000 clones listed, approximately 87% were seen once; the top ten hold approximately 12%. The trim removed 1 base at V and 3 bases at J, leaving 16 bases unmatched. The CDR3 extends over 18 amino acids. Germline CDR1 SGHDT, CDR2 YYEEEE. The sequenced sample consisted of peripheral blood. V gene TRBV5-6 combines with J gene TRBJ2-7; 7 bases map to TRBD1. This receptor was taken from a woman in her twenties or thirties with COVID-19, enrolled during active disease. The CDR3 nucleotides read TGTGCCAGCAGCTTGCGAGGGACAGCCTCTGAAAAGGGCTACGAGCAGTACTTC. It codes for CASSLRGTASEKGYEQYF.